One sample yielded the 17 T cell receptor beta chains listed below, sequenced in a study of T cells in Graves' hyperthyroidism and ophthalmopathy. TCR beta CDR3 regions were amplified from RNA transcripts. A first-round RT-PCR of the TCR CDR3 used the HTBI primer set. TCRdb independently ran MiXCR on the multiplex PCR reads; one entry per CDR3 protein. The sample holds just over 550,000 distinct CDR3 sequences; 46% are singletons and the top ten take 8% to 8.5%. Sequencing was performed on peripheral blood or thyroid tissue (not recorded which). These receptors were obtained from a woman aged 18 to 35 with Graves' hyperthyroidism.

This clonotype was detected many times. The V and J genes are TRBV2 and TRBJ2-2; 7 bases align to TRBD1. Germline assignment: CDR1 SNHLY and CDR2 FYNNEI. The V gene end was trimmed by 7 bases and the J gene end by 7 bases; junction bases not matched to a gene: 9. CDR3 size: 14 residues. CDR3 DNA sequence: TGTGCCAGCATGAGAGACAGGGCAATCGGGGAGCTGTTTTTT. This encodes CASMRDRAIGELFF.

To note about this clonotype: It is likely a read error, because the conserved phenylalanine at the end of the CDR3 is missing. The rearrangement uses TRBV7-8 and TRBJ2-7; D may match TRBD1 or TRBD2 (5 bases each). The CDR3 is 15 residues long. Trimming shortened V by 1 base and J by 2 bases, and 12 bases separated the two germline ends. The germline CDR1 and CDR2 sequences are SGHVS and FQNEAQ. The CDR3 DNA reads TGTGCCAGCAGCTTAGAAGGCAGGGAGCCCTACGAGCAGTACCTC. Translated, it gives CASSLEGREPYEQYL.

The gene calls are TRBV29-1 and TRBJ1-5; TRBD1 matches at 10 bases. V dropped 7 bases and J dropped 6; count of bases not matched to a gene: 6. This CDR3 is built from 13 residues. The germline V gene has CDR1 SQVTM and CDR2 ANQGSEA. This CDR3 is CSARQGARQPQHF. The CDR3 region has the DNA TGCAGCGCTAGACAGGGGGCGCGTCAGCCCCAGCATTTT.

The chain is built from TRBV7-3 and TRBJ2-7, with D possibly matching TRBD2 (6 bases). This CDR3 is built from 15 residues. Trimming took off 1 base at V and 9 bases at J, with 19 bases between the two ends. CDR1 and CDR2 (germline): SGHTA, FQGTGA. The CDR3 here is CASSLNPGEVRGQYF. CDR3 bases: TGTGCCAGCAGCTTAAACCCCGGGGAGGTACGGGGGCAGTACTTC.

This clonotype has ten or more counts. V is TRBV14 and J is TRBJ2-7; D is ambiguous. CDR1 and CDR2 from the germline V gene are SGHDN and FVKESK. The CDR3 runs 14 residues. Trimming cost V 3 bases and J 5 bases, with 14 bases left between them. This chain's CDR3 is CASSQTAPWNEQYF. CDR3 DNA sequence: TGTGCCAGCAGCCAGACCGCCCCTTGGAACGAGCAGTACTTC. The whole variable domain, filled in from reference TRBV14 and TRBJ2-7, reads EAGVTQFPSHSVIEKGQTVTLRCDPISGHDNLYWYRRVMGKEIKFLLHFVKESKQDESGMPNNRFLAERTGGTYSTLKVQPAELEDSGVYFCASSQTAPWNEQYFGPGTRLTVT.

This clonotype showed up many times. The V call is TRBV7-2, the J call TRBJ2-5, with D possibly being TRBD1 (6 bases). The germline CDR1 and CDR2 sequences are SGHTA and FQGNSA. The CDR3 is 14 amino acids. Trimming shortened V by 5 bases and J by 3 bases, and 13 bases separated the two germline ends. The CDR3 nucleotides are TGTGCCAGCAGCGGTGGGTCAGGGGAAGAGACCCAGTACTTC. As protein: CASSGGSGEETQYF.

The chain has TRBV29-1 and TRBJ1-1, with TRBD1 identical over 9 bases. This CDR3 is built from 14 residues. After removal of 4 bases from V and 5 bases from J, the junction contained 8 bases not matched to a gene. The germline V gene has CDR1 SQVTM and CDR2 ANQGSEA. CDR3 bases: TGCAGCGTTGTTGACAGGGGGAGACGGACTGAAGCTTTCTTT. Protein sequence: CSVVDRGRRTEAFF. Filled out from reference TRBV29-1 and TRBJ1-1, the complete variable domain reads SAVISQKPSRDICQRGTSLTIQCQVDSQVTMMFWYRQQPGQSLTLIATANQGSEATYESGFVIDKFPISRPNLTFSTLTVSNMSPEDSSIYLCSVVDRGRRTEAFFGQGTRLTVV.

As regards this clonotype: The junction and the germline gene differ at one end; a read error may be behind it. V and J are TRBV10-3 and TRBJ1-5; TRBD1 might be the D (5 bases). The CDR3 runs 14 residues. Per germline, CDR1 ENHRY and CDR2 SYGVKD. CDR3 sequence: CASSYWWGNQPQHF. CDR3 in DNA: TGTGCCAGCAGTTACTGGTGGGGGAATCAGCCCCAGCATTTT.

V and J are TRBV2 and TRBJ1-1; no clear D. The CDR3 has 14 residues. Trimming took 8 bases from V and 4 from J, leaving 17 bases between them. The germline CDR1 and CDR2 sequences are SNHLY and FYNNEI. The CDR3 bases are TGTGCCAGCGGAGGAGCTGGGTATGGCACTGAAGCTTTCTTT. This encodes CASGGAGYGTEAFF. Based on the CDR3 plus reference TRBV2 and TRBJ1-1, the full variable domain is EPEVTQTPSHQVTQMGQEVILRCVPISNHLYFYWYRQILGQKVEFLVSFYNNEISEKSEIFDDQFSVERPDGSNFTLKIRSTKLEDSAMYFCASGGAGYGTEAFFGQGTRLTVV.

The V gene is TRBV20-1, the J gene TRBJ2-5; 9 nucleotides line up with TRBD1. Germline trimming cut 2 bases from V and 1 base from J; bases unmatched to any gene: 5. CDR3 length equals 15 residues. The germline V gene has CDR1 DFQATT and CDR2 SNEGSKA (reference sequence). In DNA, the CDR3 is TGCAGTGCTAGACGGGACAGGGAATCCCAAGAGACCCAGTACTTC. Translating gives CSARRDRESQETQYF.

The V call is TRBV19, the J call TRBJ2-5; the D call may be TRBD1 or TRBD2 (5 bases each). The CDR3 is 16 amino acids. CDR1 LNHDA and CDR2 SQIVND come from the germline V gene (reference sequence). The V gene lost 3 bases and the J gene lost 4 bases, with 18 bases spanning the gap. The CDR3 sequence is CASSIQGSGKLETQYF. The CDR3 DNA sequence: TGTGCCAGTAGTATCCAGGGCTCCGGGAAATTAGAGACCCAGTACTTC.

This clonotype was seen more than once but under ten times. CDR3 DNA: TGTGCCAGCAGCTTACGAGGGGGCGACTCCTACGAGCAGTACTTC. Encoded protein: CASSLRGGDSYEQYF. The V and J genes are TRBV7-2 and TRBJ2-7; 7 bases are shared with TRBD1. Losses at the gene ends were 2 bases for V and 0 bases for J; bases not matched to a gene: 4. The CDR3 length is 15 residues. The germline V gene has CDR1 SGHTA and CDR2 FQGNSA.

The chain joins TRBV7-8 to TRBJ2-6, with D perhaps matching TRBD2 (6 bases). Trimming took off 0 bases at V and 2 bases at J, with 14 bases between the two ends. Germline V lookup: CDR1 SGHVS, CDR2 FQNEAQ. There are 18 residues in the CDR3. CDR3 in DNA: TGTGCCAGCAGCTTAGCGCCTTTTGCGGGAACTGGGGCCAACGTCCTGACTTTC. It codes for CASSLAPFAGTGANVLTF.

There are a few counts of this clonotype. V is TRBV6-6 and J is TRBJ2-5; possibly TRBD1 for D (7 bases). Between the trimmed V and J ends, which lost 2 bases and 9 bases, there was a span of 28 bases. The CDR3 totals 18 residues. Germline assignment: CDR1 MNHNY and CDR2 SVGAGI (reference sequence). As DNA, the CDR3 is TGTGCCAGCAGTTACCACGGGGGACGGACAGGTCCTTTCCTCTCCCAGTACTTC. Amino acid sequence: CASSYHGGRTGPFLSQYF.

This clonotype turned up a few times. One junction end disagrees with the germline gene, perhaps due to a read error. The V and J genes are TRBV10-3 and TRBJ1-1, with D possibly matching TRBD1 (6 bases). The CDR3 consists of 13 residues. The germline CDR1 and CDR2 sequences are ENHRY and SYGVKD. The CDR3, as DNA: TGTGCCAGCAGTCTGCCTTCAGGGGCTGAAGCTTTCTTT. As protein: CASSLPSGAEAFF.

Details on this clonotype: A much larger clone differs from this one at a single base, so this may be a read error. The chain recombines TRBV7-2 with TRBJ1-6; D may be TRBD1 (5 bases). CDR1 and CDR2 (germline): SGHTA, FQGNSA. CDR3 size: 15 residues. CDR3 residues: CVSSRQTEVRSPLHF. The CDR3 DNA reads as TGTGTCAGCAGCCGACAGACGGAGGTTCGGTCACCCCTCCACTTT.

This clonotype was counted between two and nine times. This chain uses TRBV2 with TRBJ1-2, with D perhaps matching TRBD1 (5 bases). The germline CDR1 and CDR2 sequences are SNHLY and FYNNEI. The CDR3 sequence is 12 residues long. Trimming cost V 8 bases and J 4 bases, with 11 bases left between them. CDR3 region: CASEQGIYGYTF. In DNA, the CDR3 is TGTGCCAGCGAGCAGGGTATCTATGGCTACACCTTC.